The entry that follows covers one T cell receptor beta chain sequence. The antigen is undetermined. The TCR beta CDR3 regions underwent amplification from RNA transcripts. HTBI primers primed a first-round RT-PCR, and a second-round multiplex PCR followed. MiXCR, applied by TCRdb to the multiplex PCR reads, yields one record per CDR3 protein. The top ten clones hold 2.5% to 3.5% of a sample with a few hundred thousand distinct CDR3 sequences, roughly 20% of them seen once. The sample is drawn from a study of Graves' ophthalmopathy and Graves' hyperthyroidism. In this cohort's terms, stable hyperthyroidism meant no ophthalmopathy by 18 months of follow-up. Whole-study results and caveats: Most expanded clonotypes from thyroid (those above 0.001 frequency) were also found in blood.

Germline V gene sequence: CDR1 SGHAT, CDR2 FQDESV (reference sequence). The CDR3 consists of 16 residues. Unmatched junction bases numbered 19, after V lost 5 bases and J lost 12 bases. V gene TRBV11-1 combines with J gene TRBJ2-7, with 10 bases identical to TRBD2. The TCR sequence derives from a woman aged 18-29 years with stable Graves' hyperthyroidism. Sequenced: peripheral blood. CDR3 residues: CASSRLGGTSGTMWYF. For the CDR3, the DNA is TGTGCCAGCAGCAGGCTAGGGGGTACTAGCGGGACTATGTGGTACTTC.